A single sample is the source of the 6 T cell receptor beta chains below, sequenced in a study of OX40 agonist ivuxolimab in advanced cancers. Profiling relied on immunoSEQ multiplex PCR, and the TCRdb table lists in-frame clones only, not all of them. Among tens of thousands of clones listed, 81% were seen once. The sample in question was CD4+ or CD8+ T cells sorted from blood, obtained in a trial of the OX40 agonist ivuxolimab. Receptors originate from an adult with an advanced solid tumor such as melanoma, head and neck, liver or kidney cancer.

V usage is TRBV29-1 and J usage is TRBJ1-2, with TRBD1 as a possible D gene (5 bases). Germline V lookup: CDR1 SQVTM, CDR2 ANQGSEA. V was clipped by 4 bases and J by 2 bases, with 11 bases between them. This CDR3 is 13 amino acids long. The CDR3 DNA follows: TGCAGCGTTGGTGAAGGGGAGAACTATGGCTACACCTTC. It translates to CSVGEGENYGYTF. Full variable domain (remainder filled in from reference TRBV29-1 and TRBJ1-2): SAVISQKPSRDICQRGTSLTIQCQVDSQVTMMFWYRQQPGQSLTLIATANQGSEATYESGFVIDKFPISRPNLTFSTLTVSNMSPEDSSIYLCSVGEGENYGYTFGSGTRLTVV.

The chain links TRBV7-9 to TRBJ1-5, with a tentative D call TRBD1 (5 bases). Trimming cost V 3 bases and J 4 bases, with 13 bases left between them. CDR1 and CDR2 (germline): SEHNR, FQNEAQ (reference sequence). The CDR3 is made up of 15 amino acids. CDR3 protein: CASSLQGEGNQPQHF. CDR3 coding DNA: TGTGCCAGCAGCTTGCAGGGAGAGGGAAATCAGCCCCAGCATTTT.

The chain is built from TRBV19 and TRBJ2-2; D remains unclear. The CDR3 is 12 residues long. Looked up from germline, CDR1 is LNHDA and CDR2 is SQIVND (reference sequence). Trimming shortened V by 3 bases and J by 7 bases, and 6 bases separated the two germline ends. The CDR3 DNA is TGTGCCAGTAGTATCCGGGTCGGGGAGCTGTTTTTT. Its protein product is CASSIRVGELFF.

The V gene is TRBV6-5, the J gene TRBJ2-7, with D possibly TRBD1 on 7 matching bases. Germline CDR1 and CDR2: MNHEY and SVGAGI. Trimming shortened V by 2 bases and J by 6 bases, and 17 bases separated the two germline ends. CDR3 size: 15 residues. CDR3: CASSYRPGGLGEQYF. CDR3 DNA: TGTGCCAGCAGTTACCGGCCAGGGGGACTCGGCGAGCAGTACTTC.

This clone has a handful of counts. The chain employs TRBV11-2 and TRBJ1-1; 11 nucleotides align to TRBD1. The trim removed 6 bases at V and 2 bases at J, leaving 8 bases unmatched. The CDR3 runs to 16 residues. Germline V lookup: CDR1 SGHAT, CDR2 FQNNGV. This chain's CDR3 is CASSLMGTGGNTEAFF. For the CDR3, the DNA is TGTGCCAGCAGTCTCATGGGGACAGGGGGAAACACTGAAGCTTTCTTT.

This clone was seen once. In the same sample, other DNA sequences code for this CDR3. The chain recombines TRBV5-1 with TRBJ2-5; tentatively, D is TRBD1 (6 bases). CDR3 length: 15 amino acids. Germline CDR1 is SGHRS and CDR2 is YFSETQ. V was shortened by 1 base and J by 0 bases, with 10 bases between the two germline ends. CDR3 in amino acids: CASSLSGVNQETQYF. The CDR3 nucleotides are TGCGCCAGCAGCTTGTCAGGGGTGAACCAAGAGACCCAGTACTTC.